This TCR beta chain appears in the sequencing data of a study of early T cells in non-severe SARS-CoV-2 infection. For the study at large: Sequencing of unsorted whole blood was done on bulk RNA, leaving chains unpaired.

This clonotype has just a few counts. Individual cDNA molecules carried attached unique molecular identifiers. Each CDR3 protein gets one entry after TCRdb re-called the 5' RACE reads with MiXCR. The sample lists about 42,000 distinct CDR3 sequences; 6% to 7.5% were seen once. The clonotype originates from an adult who was a healthcare worker with PCR-confirmed SARS-CoV-2 infection or an uninfected control (not recorded which). The sequencing input was whole blood.

In DNA form, the CDR3 reads TGTGCCAGCAGCCATAGGGGATCCTACGAGCAGTACTTC. It codes for CASSHRGSYEQYF. The chain uses TRBV9 and TRBJ2-7; D possibly corresponds to TRBD1 (5 bases). Between the trimmed V and J ends, which lost 4 bases and 1 base, there was a span of 9 bases. The CDR3 loop spans 13 amino acids. CDR1 is SGDLS, CDR2 YYNGEE, per germline.